This T cell receptor beta chain was recorded in a study of blood T cell repertoires in COVID-19. Whole-study context: The United States, Italy and Spain were the sources of the acute and convalescent COVID-19 samples. T cells, B-cell-depleted T cells, or PBMCs provided the cDNA or gDNA that served as material.

The sample holds one count of this clone. Data came from immunoSEQ multiplex PCR; TCRdb stores just in-frame clones and leaves some out. The sample carries more than 150,000 clones, around 73% recorded once. The CDR3 sequence is 12 residues long. Germline assignment: CDR1 SQVTM and CDR2 ANQGSEA. Trimming shortened V by 2 bases and J by 11 bases, and 15 bases separated the two germline ends. V and J are TRBV29-1 and TRBJ1-1; D gene uncertain. The sample taken for sequencing was PBMCs or T cells enriched from blood (not recorded which). The receptor's source is a woman aged 50 to 65 who had recovered from COVID-19. This CDR3 is CSVEPGRGSAFF. The CDR3 nucleotides are TGCAGCGTTGAACCTGGGCGAGGGAGTGCTTTCTTT. Complete variable domain (other parts from reference TRBV29-1 and TRBJ1-1): SAVISQKPSRDICQRGTSLTIQCQVDSQVTMMFWYRQQPGQSLTLIATANQGSEATYESGFVIDKFPISRPNLTFSTLTVSNMSPEDSSIYLCSVEPGRGSAFFGQGTRLTVV.